Below, one T cell receptor (beta chain) is given with its context. No conserved phenylalanine or tryptophan ends this CDR3, so it is likely a read error. This specimen belongs to a study of tumor and adjacent non-tumor tissue in lung cancer. Looking at the study overall: Each sample yielded millions of productive TCRbeta reads on average.

This sample's RNA came from whole unsorted tissue. Distant lung tissue was collected more than 3 cm away from the tumor edge. Deletions cut 7 bases from V and 1 base from J, with 11 bases between. Per the germline V gene, CDR1 is SGHAT and CDR2 is FQDESV (reference sequence). CDR3 length: 14 amino acids. TCRbeta libraries were built with three rounds of nested PCR, modified from ARM-PCR. TCRdb passed the multiplex PCR reads through MiXCR, listing each CDR3 protein once. The sample has around 50,000 distinct CDR3 sequences, roughly two thirds seen once. The receptor comes from a woman aged 70 to 79 with non-small cell lung cancer. The chain uses TRBV11-1 and TRBJ2-1; D is undetermined. Sequencing was carried out using distant non-tumor lung tissue. The CDR3 here is CASTPGRSYNEQFV. CDR3 DNA sequence: TGTGCCAGCACCCCCGGGCGATCCTACAATGAGCAGTTCGTC.